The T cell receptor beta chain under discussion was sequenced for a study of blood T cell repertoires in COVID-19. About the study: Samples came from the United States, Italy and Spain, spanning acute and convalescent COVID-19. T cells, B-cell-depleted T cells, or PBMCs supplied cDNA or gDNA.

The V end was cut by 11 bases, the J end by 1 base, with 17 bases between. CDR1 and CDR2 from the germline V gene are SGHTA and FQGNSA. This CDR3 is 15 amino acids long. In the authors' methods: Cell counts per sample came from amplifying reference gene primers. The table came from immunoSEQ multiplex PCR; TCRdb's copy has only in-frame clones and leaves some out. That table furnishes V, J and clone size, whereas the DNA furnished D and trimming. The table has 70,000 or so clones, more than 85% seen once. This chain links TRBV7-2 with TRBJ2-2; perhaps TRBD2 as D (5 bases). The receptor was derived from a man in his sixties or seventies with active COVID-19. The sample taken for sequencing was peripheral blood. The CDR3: CACCGWAGNTGELFF. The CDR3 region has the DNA TGTGCCTGCTGTGGGTGGGCGGGGAACACCGGGGAGCTGTTTTTT. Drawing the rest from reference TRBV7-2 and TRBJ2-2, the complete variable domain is GAGVSQSPSNKVTEKGKDVELRCDPISGHTALYWYRQSLGQGLEFLIYFQGNSAPDKSGLPSDRFSAERTGGSVSTLTIQRTQQEDSAVYLCACCGWAGNTGELFFGEGSRLTVL.